The 31 T cell receptor beta chains below all came from one sample that was sequenced in a study of T cell responses to AZD1222 COVID-19 vaccine. Sequencing was performed with immunoSEQ multiplex PCR; in TCRdb, only in-frame clones are kept and a portion is missing. The data show some 120,000 clones, about nine tenths seen once. This sample comprised peripheral blood, obtained on day 0 of AZD1222 vaccination. These receptors were taken from an adult in good health.

The chain joins TRBV7-9 to TRBJ2-7, with 7 bases fitting TRBD2. J lost 2 bases, V lost 5 bases, and 12 bases had no gene match. From germline, CDR1 is SEHNR and CDR2 FQNEAQ (reference sequence). This CDR3 is 16 amino acids long. As DNA, the CDR3 is TGTGCCAGCAGCGGAGGGGTGGCGGGGGTGACCTACGAGCAGTACTTC. Residues: CASSGGVAGVTYEQYF.

The chain is built from TRBV29-1 and TRBJ2-3, with D perhaps matching TRBD2 (7 bases). Germline CDR1 and CDR2: SQVTM and ANQGSEA. The CDR3 has 14 amino acids. V dropped 8 bases and J dropped 5 bases, with 20 bases sitting between them. The CDR3 spells CSSPDGGGGDTQYF. As DNA, the CDR3 is TGCAGCTCCCCGGATGGAGGGGGGGGAGATACGCAGTATTTT.

This rearrangement joins TRBV10-3 to TRBJ2-7, with TRBD1 matching 9 bases. Germline CDR1 and CDR2: ENHRY and SYGVKD. J was trimmed by 5 bases and V by 3 bases; bases with no gene match: 8. This CDR3 comprises 15 residues. The CDR3 bases are TGTGCCATCAGTGACTCTTCCGGGACAGGGCACGAGCAGTACTTC. It yields the protein CAISDSSGTGHEQYF.

This clone was seen a handful of times. This chain connects TRBV27 to TRBJ2-7; a weak D match, TRBD2 (6 bases). V lost 0 bases and J 3 bases, leaving 12 bases between the germline ends. The CDR3 runs 15 residues. Looked up from germline, CDR1 is MNHEY and CDR2 is SMNVEV (reference sequence). In nucleotides, the CDR3 is TGTGCCAGCAGTTTATCTCGGCAGGAGGGCTACGAGCAGTACTTC. This sequence encodes CASSLSRQEGYEQYF.

V usage is TRBV5-1 and J usage is TRBJ1-1, with D possibly TRBD1 on 5 matching bases. Trimming took 8 bases from V and 5 from J, leaving 16 bases between them. Germline CDR1 reads SGHRS; CDR2 reads YFSETQ. The CDR3 runs to 13 residues. The CDR3 nucleotides read TGCGCCAGTCCAACCTGGGGGGAAACTGAAGCTTTCTTT. This sequence encodes CASPTWGETEAFF.

This sequence joins TRBV7-6 and TRBJ1-4, with a tentative D call TRBD1 (6 bases). The CDR3 contains 15 residues. Germline V gene sequence: CDR1 SGHVS, CDR2 FNYEAQ. V was trimmed by 4 bases and J by 5 bases, leaving 14 bases between them. The chain's CDR3 is CASSSPGHANEKLFF. The CDR3 DNA reads TGTGCCAGCAGCTCTCCGGGACACGCAAATGAAAAACTGTTTTTT.

This chain joins TRBV5-4 and TRBJ2-3; tentative D call: TRBD2 (5 bases). The CDR3 has 15 amino acids. V was shortened by 1 base and J by 6 bases, with 15 bases between the two germline ends. Germline CDR1 and CDR2: SGHNT and YYREEE (reference sequence). The CDR3 here is CASSLNSERLDTQYF. The CDR3 nucleotides are TGTGCCAGCAGCTTGAATTCAGAGCGGTTGGATACGCAGTATTTT.

In this sample, this clone turned up a few times. The rearrangement uses TRBV18 and TRBJ1-2; D is possibly TRBD1 (6 bases). V lost 3 bases, J lost 4 bases, and 9 bases lay in between. This CDR3 is built from 13 residues. Germline CDR1 KGHSH, CDR2 LQKENI. In DNA form, the CDR3 reads TGTGCCAGCTCACCTACAGGGCTCTATGGCTACACCTTC. Amino acid sequence: CASSPTGLYGYTF.

The chain is built from TRBV6-2 or TRBV6-3 and TRBJ2-7; D unclear. From germline, CDR1 is MNHEY and CDR2 SVGEGT. This CDR3 is 11 amino acids long. V lost 5 bases to trimming and J lost 0 bases, with 2 bases between them. In DNA, the CDR3 is TGTGCCAGCAGTGCCTCCTACGAGCAGTACTTC. This translates into CASSASYEQYF.

This clone was seen more than once but under ten times. This rearrangement joins TRBV5-4 to TRBJ1-1, with 8 bases that match TRBD1. Germline V gene sequence: CDR1 SGHNT, CDR2 YYREEE (reference sequence). V lost 4 bases and J lost 5; bases outside the gene matches: 7. The CDR3 totals 14 residues. CDR3 region: CASSVVTGETEAFF. CDR3 coding DNA: TGTGCCAGCAGCGTAGTGACAGGGGAGACTGAAGCTTTCTTT. The full variable domain, with the rest looked up from reference TRBV5-4 and TRBJ1-1, is ETGVTQSPTHLIKTRGQQVTLRCSSQSGHNTVSWYQQALGQGPQFIFQYYREEENGRGNFPPRFSGLQFPNYSSELNVNALELDDSALYLCASSVVTGETEAFFGQGTRLTVV.

This chain joins TRBV6-5 and TRBJ1-1; unclear D gene. The germline V and J ends were trimmed by 7 bases and 1 base, with 13 bases remaining between them. Per germline, CDR1 MNHEY and CDR2 SVGAGI. The CDR3 covers 14 residues. Here the CDR3 reads CASTPTAPNTEAFF. CDR3 nucleotide sequence: TGTGCCAGCACCCCGACTGCCCCGAACACTGAAGCTTTCTTT.

This chain uses TRBV7-6 with TRBJ2-1; maybe TRBD1 (6 bases). The ends were cut back, 2 bases at V and 4 bases at J, with 15 bases in the middle. CDR3 length: 16 amino acids. The germline V gene encodes CDR1 SGHVS and CDR2 FNYEAQ. The CDR3 DNA sequence: TGTGCCAGCAGCTTAATCGCGGCAGGGGCGTACAATGAGCAGTTCTTC. Its translation: CASSLIAAGAYNEQFF.

V and J are TRBV7-8 and TRBJ1-1, with TRBD1 matching 9 bases. The germline V gene has CDR1 SGHVS and CDR2 FQNEAQ. The V segment lost 5 bases and the J segment 3 bases; nucleotides outside the gene matches: 10. This CDR3 contains 16 residues. CDR3 sequence: CASSVPDRGVDTEAFF. The CDR3 coding sequence is TGTGCCAGCAGCGTACCGGACAGGGGCGTTGACACTGAAGCTTTCTTT.

This chain connects TRBV28 to TRBJ2-5; D may be TRBD1 (5 bases). The CDR3 is 13 amino acids. Germline V gene sequence: CDR1 MDHEN, CDR2 SYDVKM. Deletions cut 7 bases from V and 3 bases from J, with 12 bases between. In nucleotides, the CDR3 is TGTGCCAGCATCAGTCCCAGGGAAGAGACCCAGTACTTC. It yields the protein CASISPREETQYF.

The chain recombines TRBV30 with TRBJ1-2; D gene uncertain. CDR1 is GTSNPN and CDR2 is SVGIG in the germline V gene (reference sequence). This CDR3 spans 13 amino acids. Trimming pared 3 bases from V and 2 bases from J, leaving 10 bases between. In nucleotides, the CDR3 is TGTGCCTGGAGATTGGACGGAAACTATGGCTACACCTTC. Translation gives CAWRLDGNYGYTF.

CDR3 DNA: TGTGCCAGCACCCCGGAAGGGGGCGGCCAGCCCCAGCATTTT. Translating gives CASTPEGGGQPQHF. The rearrangement links TRBV2 to TRBJ1-5, with TRBD1 matching 7 bases. V shed 7 bases, J shed 7 bases, and the junction held 10 bases outside the gene matches. The CDR3 spans 14 residues. Germline V gene data show CDR1 as SNHLY and CDR2 as FYNNEI.

This chain links TRBV12-3 or TRBV12-4 with TRBJ1-2; D is possibly TRBD1 (6 bases). Trimming shortened V by 2 bases and J by 4 bases, and 8 bases separated the two germline ends. The CDR3 covers 13 residues. The CDR3 DNA is TGTGCCAGCAGTTTACGAGGGGGCTATGGCTACACCTTC. Translation gives CASSLRGGYGYTF.

This chain joins TRBV6-1 and TRBJ2-5; D is perhaps TRBD2 (5 bases). The CDR3 is 15 residues long. V lost 0 bases and J 5 bases, leaving 13 bases between the germline ends. Germline values: CDR1 MNHNS, CDR2 SASEGT. The CDR3 spells CASSEAGTRGETQYF. Written as DNA, the CDR3 is TGTGCCAGCAGTGAAGCGGGTACTAGAGGGGAGACCCAGTACTTC.

The V and J genes are TRBV2 and TRBJ2-7; possible D gene TRBD2, 6 bases. The CDR3 is 14 residues long. Germline assignment: CDR1 SNHLY and CDR2 FYNNEI. The V and J ends lost 1 base and 2 bases respectively, with 9 bases between them. CDR3 DNA: TGTGCCAGCAGTGAAGAAGGCGGGACCTACGAGCAGTACTTC. Translated, it gives CASSEEGGTYEQYF.

The chain is built from TRBV11-2 and TRBJ2-7, with 8 bases fitting TRBD1. The CDR3 has 14 amino acids. Germline V gene lookup returns CDR1 SGHAT and CDR2 FQNNGV. Trimming took 6 bases from V and 3 from J; bases not matched to a gene: 7. CDR3 sequence (DNA): TGTGCCAGCAGTCCCGGGACAGGAGACTACGAGCAGTACTTC. Its translation is CASSPGTGDYEQYF.

The J gene is TRBJ2-7, the V gene TRBV2; D possibly corresponds to TRBD2 (6 bases). V was shortened by 0 bases and J by 3 bases, with 15 bases between the two germline ends. CDR3 length equals 16 residues. The germline gives CDR1 SNHLY, CDR2 FYNNEI. CDR3 sequence reads: CASSEASFGGYYEQYF. The CDR3 region has the DNA TGTGCCAGCAGTGAAGCCTCGTTCGGAGGGTACTACGAGCAGTACTTC.

The V and J genes are TRBV5-1 and TRBJ2-3, with a tentative D call TRBD1 (6 bases). V lost 4 bases and J lost 4, with 13 bases in between. The CDR3 spans 14 residues. The germline V gene has CDR1 SGHRS and CDR2 YFSETQ. Here the CDR3 DNA reads TGCGCCAGCAGCCCACGCAGGACAGCAGATACGCAGTATTTT. As protein: CASSPRRTADTQYF.

The V gene is TRBV19, the J gene TRBJ1-5; D uncertain. The CDR3 is made up of 13 amino acids. The V end was cut by 6 bases, the J end by 0 bases, with 6 bases between. Looked up from germline, CDR1 is LNHDA and CDR2 is SQIVND (reference sequence). CDR3: CASRQDSNQPQHF. The CDR3 DNA is TGTGCCAGTAGGCAAGATAGCAATCAGCCCCAGCATTTT.

This chain connects TRBV10-3 to TRBJ1-1; tentative D call: TRBD1 (5 bases). This CDR3 spans 14 amino acids. Trimming took off 3 bases at V and 1 base at J, with 9 bases between the two ends. Looked up from germline, CDR1 is ENHRY and CDR2 is SYGVKD. The CDR3 reads CAISEQVPNTEAFF. The DNA for the CDR3 is TGTGCCATCAGTGAACAGGTCCCGAACACTGAAGCTTTCTTT.

The rearrangement uses TRBV3-1 (or the pseudogene TRBV3-2) and TRBJ2-5, with TRBD2 as a possible D gene (5 bases). Per germline, CDR1 LGHDT and CDR2 YNNKEL (reference sequence). The CDR3 has 16 residues. V dropped 3 bases and J dropped 1 base, with 15 bases sitting between them. CDR3 sequence reads: CASSHNIGILQETQYF. CDR3 coding DNA: TGTGCCAGCAGCCACAATATCGGGATTCTCCAAGAGACCCAGTACTTC.

The chain joins TRBV7-3 to TRBJ2-3; no firm D call. The CDR3 runs 14 residues. Between the trimmed V and J ends, which lost 4 bases and 0 bases, there was a span of 8 bases. Germline-derived CDR1 and CDR2 are SGHTA and FQGTGA. CDR3 region: CASSSGLSTDTQYF. CDR3 nucleotide sequence: TGTGCCAGCAGCTCTGGCTTGAGCACAGATACGCAGTATTTT.

This clone was seen a single time. The chain joins TRBV29-1 to TRBJ1-1, with 8 bases fitting TRBD1. The J segment lost 3 bases and the V segment lost 6 bases, leaving 12 bases of the junction unmatched. The CDR3 is made up of 15 amino acids. Germline V gene sequence: CDR1 SQVTM, CDR2 ANQGSEA. The CDR3 loop is CSVKNQQGGYTEAFF. The CDR3 DNA follows: TGCAGCGTAAAAAATCAACAGGGGGGGTACACTGAAGCTTTCTTT.

The V and J genes are TRBV5-1 and TRBJ1-2; 9 nucleotides line up with TRBD1. The J segment lost 8 bases and the V segment lost 0 bases, leaving 8 bases of the junction unmatched. The CDR3 runs to 15 residues. CDR1 and CDR2 (germline): SGHRS, YFSETQ. CDR3 residues: CASSLAVTGGYGYTF. The CDR3 coding sequence is TGCGCCAGCAGCTTGGCCGTAACAGGGGGCTACGGCTACACCTTC.

This chain joins TRBV18 and TRBJ2-3; possibly TRBD2 for D (5 bases). CDR3 length equals 15 residues. Per the germline V gene, CDR1 is KGHSH and CDR2 is LQKENI. Trimming cost V 3 bases and J 0 bases, with 10 bases left between them. The DNA of the CDR3 is TGTGCCAGCTCACCCCTTGAGGGTAGCACAGATACGCAGTATTTT. It is translated as CASSPLEGSTDTQYF.

The chain employs TRBV14 and TRBJ1-2; tentatively, D is TRBD1 (6 bases). This CDR3 has 14 amino acids. The V end lost 4 bases, the J end lost 5 bases, and 14 bases lay between the germline ends. Germline V gene sequence: CDR1 SGHDN, CDR2 FVKESK. The CDR3 DNA sequence: TGTGCCAGCAGCCCCGGGGCAGGGGTATATGGCTACACCTTC. Protein: CASSPGAGVYGYTF.

The CDR3, as DNA: TGTGCCAGCAGCCTATCAGGGTCGGCTAACTATGGCTACACCTTC. This gives the protein CASSLSGSANYGYTF. The chain employs TRBV9 and TRBJ1-2; the D gene is possibly TRBD1 (5 bases). Germline V lookup: CDR1 SGDLS, CDR2 YYNGEE. This CDR3 is built from 15 residues. V was shortened by 4 bases and J by 0 bases, with 13 bases between the two germline ends. Supplemented by reference TRBV9 and TRBJ1-2, the full variable domain reads DSGVTQTPKHLITATGQRVTLRCSPRSGDLSVYWYQQSLDQGLQFLIQYYNGEERAKGNILERFSAQQFPDLHSELNLSSLELGDSALYFCASSLSGSANYGYTFGSGTRLTVV.